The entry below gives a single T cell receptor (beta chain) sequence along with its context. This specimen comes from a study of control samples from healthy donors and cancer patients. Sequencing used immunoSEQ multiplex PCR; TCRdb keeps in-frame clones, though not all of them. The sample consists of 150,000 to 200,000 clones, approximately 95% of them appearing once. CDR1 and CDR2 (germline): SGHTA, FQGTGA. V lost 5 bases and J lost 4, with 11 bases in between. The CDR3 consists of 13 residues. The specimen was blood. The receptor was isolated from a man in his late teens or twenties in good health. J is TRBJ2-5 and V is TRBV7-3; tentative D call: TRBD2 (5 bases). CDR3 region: CASSQLVGETQYF. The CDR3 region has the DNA TGTGCCAGCAGCCAACTAGTCGGAGAGACCCAGTACTTC.